This T cell receptor (beta chain) emerged from a study of blood T cell repertoires in COVID-19. Study as a whole: The United States, Italy and Spain provided the acute and convalescent COVID-19 samples. Sample material is recorded as cDNA or gDNA derived from T cells, B-cell-depleted T cells, or PBMCs.

Original methodology: Estimates of nucleated cell counts were drawn from the amplification of reference gene primers. Profiling relied on immunoSEQ multiplex PCR, and the TCRdb table lists in-frame clones only, not all of them. From that table come the V and J calls and clone size; the DNA was used to work out D and trimming. The repertoire consists of 350,000 to 400,000 clones, with 75% to 90% occurring once and the leading ten covering under 8.5%. The CDR3 loop spans 13 amino acids. V was trimmed by 2 bases and J by 1 base, leaving 8 bases between them. The germline V gene has CDR1 GTSNPN and CDR2 SVGIG (reference sequence). It was during active infection that Seattle patients were enrolled and then longitudinally followed.

This receptor was taken from a woman aged 60-70 years with COVID-19, enrolled during active disease. The sample consisted of peripheral blood. The gene calls are TRBV30 and TRBJ1-2, with a tentative D call TRBD1 (5 bases). In DNA form, the CDR3 reads TGTGCCTGGAGTAGGGGATTTAACTATGGCTACACCTTC. This codes for CAWSRGFNYGYTF.